This TCR beta chain was recorded in a study of blood T cell repertoires in COVID-19. Recruitment covered roughly 22 US areas and drew participants whose ages spanned roughly 18 to 100 years. Participants' own reports of clinical history determined their cohort assignment. Germline-derived CDR1 and CDR2 are SGHNT and YYREEE (reference sequence). This CDR3 has 16 residues. Unmatched junction bases numbered 10, after V lost 6 bases and J lost 2 bases. The authors' processing: Estimation of nucleated cell counts was performed using reference gene primer amplification. Some clones are missing from TCRdb's copy, which holds only in-frame ones; the method was immunoSEQ multiplex PCR. V, J and clone size reflect that table, while D and trimming were determined from the DNA. The table records about 140,000 clones, around four fifths of them present only once.

The sequence derives from a woman in her forties or fifties with acute COVID-19. This rearrangement joins TRBV5-4 to TRBJ2-3; 9 bases line up with TRBD1. Source material: PBMCs or T cells enriched from blood (not recorded which). The CDR3 bases are TGTGCCAGCACGTACAGGGGGCCCGCTCCCACAGATACGCAGTATTTT. Protein: CASTYRGPAPTDTQYF.